Listed below are T cell receptor beta chains from one sample, sequenced in a study of blood T cell repertoires in COVID-19. Sequenced by immunoSEQ multiplex PCR; TCRdb stores in-frame clones only, minus some. Of approximately 68,000 clones in the sample, about three quarters were seen once. The sample consisted of peripheral blood. The receptors originated from a human donor in a cohort sampled during active COVID-19. CDR3s leave out the opening cysteine and the closing phenylalanine or tryptophan. D genes are given only for firm matches. The size field is filled for only some rows; it gives once, few, many or a size class.

len | d_gene | abundance | v_gene | CDR3aa
12 | TRBD1 | NA | TRBV28 | ASSSYRGAYEQY
14 | TRBD1 | NA | TRBV28 | ASSLYRGLSSYEQY
9 | NA | NA | TRBV30 | AWGGLTEAF
13 | TRBD1 | NA | TRBV5-8 | ASTLWDRANQPQH
11 | TRBD1 | NA | TRBV6-5 | ASMPGQGSGYT
14 | TRBD1 | NA | TRBV6-5 | ASSYKWTGGNTEAF
13 | TRBD1 | NA | TRBV15 | ATSPGTGFGYGYT
11 | NA | NA | TRBV5-8 | ASSLRGIGGYT
11 | NA | NA | TRBV7-8 | ASSPSPGVGYT
10 | NA | NA | TRBV6-5 | ATLTVNYGYT
13 | NA | NA | TRBV7-6 | ASSSPGGAGNTIY
14 | TRBD2 | NA | TRBV6-6 | ASSSTPSAGVETQY
14 | NA | NA | TRBV3-1/TRBV3-2 | ASGDTVFGSYNEQF
16 | TRBD2 | once | TRBV7-9 | ASSPGTLSGRLYNEQF
10 | NA | NA | TRBV7-9 | ASSLDYGEAF
12 | NA | NA | TRBV28 | ASTWEGRGYGYT
12 | TRBD1 | NA | TRBV11-2 | ASSPGQGPYEQY
11 | TRBD1 | few | TRBV7-9 | ASRGQGHTEAF
13 | TRBD2 | NA | TRBV27 | ASTLWGGSTDTQY
13 | NA | NA | TRBV29-1 | SVEDRGGSTDTQY
12 | TRBD1 | NA | TRBV7-2 | ASSLGQPNTEAF
11 | NA | NA | TRBV11-3 | ASSLSGTDTQY
14 | NA | NA | TRBV18 | ASSPAGPYHNSPLH
11 | NA | NA | TRBV7-9 | ASTEQETYEQY
10 | NA | few | TRBV12-3/TRBV12-4 | ASSFTVYEQY
14 | TRBD2 | NA | TRBV11-3 | ASSLGQGLAGHEQF
10 | NA | few | TRBV7-2 | ASSLIAGEQF
12 | TRBD2 | once | TRBV7-9 | ASSSLAGDNEQF
14 | TRBD2 | once | TRBV6-2/TRBV6-3 | ASSYSWLAGWYEQF
13 | NA | NA | TRBV6-5 | ASSYSGGFTDTQY
14 | TRBD1 | NA | TRBV19 | ASSQDRGLSGNTIY
11 | NA | once | TRBV5-4 | ASSPGQDEKLF
13 | NA | NA | TRBV21-1 | ASSRSQGHTGELF
14 | NA | NA | TRBV11-2 | ASSLARIAAQETQY
11 | NA | few | TRBV3-1/TRBV3-2 | ASSQDSFSPLH
11 | NA | NA | TRBV2 | ASWGGVTDTQY
13 | TRBD2 | NA | TRBV7-3 | ASSFSGGGTDTQY
13 | TRBD1 | NA | TRBV28 | ASSPIRDRGYEQY
14 | TRBD1 | NA | TRBV11-2 | ASSLDRWGQDPTQY
11 | NA | NA | TRBV5-6 | ASSLESSNEQF
12 | NA | NA | TRBV6-5 | ASNGGGGANVLT
12 | TRBD1 | NA | TRBV29-1 | SVENRGHITEAF
13 | TRBD2 | NA | TRBV18 | ASSLTSGMGNEQF
15 | TRBD2 | NA | TRBV24-1 | ATSDTAGDYPTDTQY
15 | NA | few | TRBV19 | ASSIGGGAVSTGELF
12 | NA | NA | TRBV10-3 | AISEGGAEYGYT
13 | NA | NA | TRBV24-1 | ATSDTQDLTGGYT
17 | TRBD1 | once | TRBV15 | ATSRGPGTGVGSGEKLF
19 | TRBD2 | NA | TRBV9 | ASSPPIDREPSGNRRNTQY
18 | NA | NA | TRBV4-1 | ASSAKKLFLRGLANYGYT
10 | NA | NA | TRBV6-5 | ASSSAGAGYT
9 | NA | NA | TRBV11-2 | ASSPRTEQF
14 | TRBD1 | NA | TRBV7-2 | ASSLSRDSGFYEQY
13 | NA | NA | TRBV4-3 | ASSQDQAGTDTQY
12 | NA | NA | TRBV5-6 | ASSLGTANQPQH
12 | TRBD1 | NA | TRBV30 | AWSSDRASYEQY
12 | TRBD1 | few | TRBV15 | ATSSRQGTEKLF
14 | TRBD1 | NA | TRBV11-2 | ASSAPRTGENTEAF